This TCR beta chain was observed in a study of immune characterization of retroperitoneal liposarcoma. Deletions cut 5 bases from V and 0 bases from J, with 11 bases between. CDR3 length equals 15 residues. Per germline, CDR1 MNHEY and CDR2 SMNVEV (reference sequence). A single record per CDR3 protein comes from TCRdb applying MiXCR to the PCR reads. Of 2,000 to 3,000 distinct CDR3 sequences in the sample, under 45% were seen once. The V call is TRBV27, the J call TRBJ2-1; D is unresolved. The sequence was obtained from a male donor with retroperitoneal liposarcoma. The sequencing sample was made of tumor tissue. The CDR3 DNA follows: TGTGCCAGCAGTAGAGATCATCCCTCCTACAATGAGCAGTTCTTC. Translated, it gives CASSRDHPSYNEQFF.